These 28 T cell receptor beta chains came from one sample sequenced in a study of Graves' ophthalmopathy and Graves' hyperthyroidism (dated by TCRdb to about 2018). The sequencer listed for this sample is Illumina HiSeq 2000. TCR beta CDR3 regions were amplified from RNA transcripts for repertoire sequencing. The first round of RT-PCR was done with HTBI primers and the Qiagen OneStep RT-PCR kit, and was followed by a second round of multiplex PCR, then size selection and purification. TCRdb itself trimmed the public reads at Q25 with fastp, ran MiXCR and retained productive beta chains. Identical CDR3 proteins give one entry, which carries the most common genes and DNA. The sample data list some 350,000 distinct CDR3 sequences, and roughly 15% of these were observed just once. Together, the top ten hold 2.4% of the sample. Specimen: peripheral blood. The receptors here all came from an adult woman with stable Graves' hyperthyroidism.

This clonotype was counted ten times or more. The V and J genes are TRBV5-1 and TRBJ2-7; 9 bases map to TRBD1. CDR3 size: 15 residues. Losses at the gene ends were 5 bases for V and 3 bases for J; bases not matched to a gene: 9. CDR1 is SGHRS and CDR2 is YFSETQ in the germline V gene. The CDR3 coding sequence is TGCGCCAGCAGGGAACCGCACAGGGGGCTCTACGAGCAGTACTTC. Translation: CASREPHRGLYEQYF.

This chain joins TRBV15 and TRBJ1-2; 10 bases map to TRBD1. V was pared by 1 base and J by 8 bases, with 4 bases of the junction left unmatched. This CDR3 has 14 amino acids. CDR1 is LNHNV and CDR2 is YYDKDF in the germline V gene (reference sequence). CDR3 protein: CATSRVGTGVGYTF. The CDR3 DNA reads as TGTGCCACCAGCAGAGTCGGGACAGGGGTAGGCTACACCTTC.

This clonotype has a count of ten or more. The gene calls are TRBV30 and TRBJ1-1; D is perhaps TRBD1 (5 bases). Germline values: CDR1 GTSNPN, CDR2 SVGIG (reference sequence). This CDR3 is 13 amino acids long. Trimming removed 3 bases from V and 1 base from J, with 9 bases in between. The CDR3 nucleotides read TGTGCCTGGAGGAGGCAGGGGAACACTGAAGCTTTCTTT. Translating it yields CAWRRQGNTEAFF.

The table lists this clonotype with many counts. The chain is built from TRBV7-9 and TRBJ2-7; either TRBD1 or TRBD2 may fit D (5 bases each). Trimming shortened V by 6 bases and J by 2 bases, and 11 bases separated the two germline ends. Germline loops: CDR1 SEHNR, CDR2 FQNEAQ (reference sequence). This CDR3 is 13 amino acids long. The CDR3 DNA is TGTGCCAGCAGTCGGGACGGACCCTACGAGCAGTACTTC. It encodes CASSRDGPYEQYF.

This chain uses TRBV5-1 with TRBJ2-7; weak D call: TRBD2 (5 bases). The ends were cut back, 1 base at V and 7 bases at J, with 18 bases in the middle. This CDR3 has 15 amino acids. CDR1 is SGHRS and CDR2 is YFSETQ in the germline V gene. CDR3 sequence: CASSLNGGTLGEQYF. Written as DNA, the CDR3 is TGCGCCAGCAGCTTGAACGGAGGAACCCTAGGAGAGCAGTACTTC.

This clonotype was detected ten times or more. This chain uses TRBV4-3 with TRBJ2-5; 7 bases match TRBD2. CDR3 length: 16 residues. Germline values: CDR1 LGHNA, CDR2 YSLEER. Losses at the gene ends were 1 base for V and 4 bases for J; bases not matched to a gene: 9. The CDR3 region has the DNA TGCGCCAGCAGCCAAGCAGTAACGGGGGGAAGAGAGACCCAGTACTTC. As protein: CASSQAVTGGRETQYF.

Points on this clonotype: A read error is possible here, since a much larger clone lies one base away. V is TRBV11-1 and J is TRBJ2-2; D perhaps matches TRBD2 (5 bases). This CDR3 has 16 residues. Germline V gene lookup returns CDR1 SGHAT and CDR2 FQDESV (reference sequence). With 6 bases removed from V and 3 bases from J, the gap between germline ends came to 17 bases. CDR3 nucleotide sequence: TGTGCCAGCAGGTATACAGAGGGAATTGACACCGGGGAGCTGTTTTTT. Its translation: CASRYTEGIDTGELFF.

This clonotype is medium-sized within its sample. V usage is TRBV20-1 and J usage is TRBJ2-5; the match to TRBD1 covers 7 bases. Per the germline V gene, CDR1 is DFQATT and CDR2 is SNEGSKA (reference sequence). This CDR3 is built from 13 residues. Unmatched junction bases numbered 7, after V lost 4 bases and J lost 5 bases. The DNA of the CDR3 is TGCAGTGCTACCAAAACAGGGGAGGAGACCCAGTACTTC. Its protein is CSATKTGEETQYF.

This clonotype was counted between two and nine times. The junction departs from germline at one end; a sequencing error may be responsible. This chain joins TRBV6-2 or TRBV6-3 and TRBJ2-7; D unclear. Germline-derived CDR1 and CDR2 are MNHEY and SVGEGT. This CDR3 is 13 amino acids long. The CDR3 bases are TGTGCCAGCAGTTACGTCAGCTCCTACGATCAGTACTTC. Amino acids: CASSYVSSYDQYF.

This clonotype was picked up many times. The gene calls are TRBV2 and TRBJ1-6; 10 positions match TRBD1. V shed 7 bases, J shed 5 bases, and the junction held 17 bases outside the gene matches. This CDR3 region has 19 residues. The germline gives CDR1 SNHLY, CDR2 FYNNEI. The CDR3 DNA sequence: TGTGCCAGCAATAAGATGGGACAGGGGCTCCTTGCTCATAATTCACCCCTCCACTTT. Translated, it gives CASNKMGQGLLAHNSPLHF.

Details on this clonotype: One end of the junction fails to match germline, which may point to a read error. The CDR3 is CASSNLQSYDQYF. DNA of the CDR3: TGTGCCAGCAGTAACCTGCAGTCCTACGATCAGTACTTC. The chain has TRBV12-3 or TRBV12-4 and TRBJ2-7, with D uncertain. There are 13 residues in the CDR3.

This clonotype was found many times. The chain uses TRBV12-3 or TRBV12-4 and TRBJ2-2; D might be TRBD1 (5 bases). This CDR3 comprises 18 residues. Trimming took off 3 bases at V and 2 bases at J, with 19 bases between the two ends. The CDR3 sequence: CASSLGLGRQGNTGELFF. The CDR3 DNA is TGTGCCAGCAGTTTGGGCCTAGGTCGGCAGGGCAACACCGGGGAGCTGTTTTTT.

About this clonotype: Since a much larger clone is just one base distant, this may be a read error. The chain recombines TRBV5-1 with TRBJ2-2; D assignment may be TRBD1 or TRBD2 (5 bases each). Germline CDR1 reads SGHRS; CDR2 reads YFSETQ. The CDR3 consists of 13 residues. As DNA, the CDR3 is TGCGCCAGCAGCTTCGAGGGGTCCGGGGAGCTGTGTTTT. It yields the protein CASSFEGSGELCF.

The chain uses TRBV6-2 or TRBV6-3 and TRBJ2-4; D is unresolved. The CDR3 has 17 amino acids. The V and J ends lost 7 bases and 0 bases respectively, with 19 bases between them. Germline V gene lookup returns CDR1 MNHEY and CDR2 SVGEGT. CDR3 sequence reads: CASNHGWGEIAKNIQYF. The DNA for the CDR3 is TGTGCCAGCAACCACGGCTGGGGTGAGATAGCCAAAAACATTCAGTACTTC.

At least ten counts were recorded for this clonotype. CDR3 in DNA: TGTGCCAGCAGTCTCAGGTTGGGAGGTTTCGACGAGCAGTACTTC. Translated, it gives CASSLRLGGFDEQYF. The rearrangement joins TRBV6-6 to TRBJ2-7; D is possibly TRBD2 (6 bases). The germline V and J ends were trimmed by 5 bases and 5 bases, with 19 bases remaining between them. Germline-derived CDR1 and CDR2 are MNHNY and SVGAGI (reference sequence). This CDR3 has 15 amino acids.

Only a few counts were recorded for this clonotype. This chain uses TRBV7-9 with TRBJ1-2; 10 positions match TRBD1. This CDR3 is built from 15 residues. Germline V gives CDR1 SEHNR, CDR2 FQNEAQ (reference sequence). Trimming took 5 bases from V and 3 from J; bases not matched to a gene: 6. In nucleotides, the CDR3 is TGTGCCAGCAGCGGCGACAGGGGGCGTTACTATGGCTACACCTTC. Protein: CASSGDRGRYYGYTF.

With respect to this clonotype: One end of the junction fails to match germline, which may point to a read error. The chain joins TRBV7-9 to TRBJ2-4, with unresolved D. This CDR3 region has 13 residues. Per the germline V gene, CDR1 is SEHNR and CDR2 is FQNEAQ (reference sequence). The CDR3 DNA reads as TGTGCCAGCAGCTTAGCGTTAATGGCCATTAAGTACTTC. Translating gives CASSLALMAIKYF.

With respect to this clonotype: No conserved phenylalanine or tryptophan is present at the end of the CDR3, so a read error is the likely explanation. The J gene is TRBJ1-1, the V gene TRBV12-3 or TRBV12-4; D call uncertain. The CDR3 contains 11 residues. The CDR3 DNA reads TGTGCTAGCAGCCGAGGAGTTTTGGCTTTCTAT. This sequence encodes CASSRGVLAFY.

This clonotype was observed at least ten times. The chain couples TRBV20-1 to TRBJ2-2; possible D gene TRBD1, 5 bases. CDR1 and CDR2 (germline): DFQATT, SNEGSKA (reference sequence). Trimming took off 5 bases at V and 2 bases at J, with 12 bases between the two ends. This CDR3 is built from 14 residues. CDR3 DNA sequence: TGCAGTGCTCCGATGGGGCGTAACACCGGGGAGCTGTTTTTT. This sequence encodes CSAPMGRNTGELFF.

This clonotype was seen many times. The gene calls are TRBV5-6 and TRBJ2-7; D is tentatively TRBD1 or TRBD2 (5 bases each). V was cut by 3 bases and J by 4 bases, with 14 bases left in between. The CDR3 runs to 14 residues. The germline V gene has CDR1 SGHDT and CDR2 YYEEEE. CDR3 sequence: CASSSGPMGYEQYF. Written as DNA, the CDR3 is TGTGCCAGCAGCTCGGGACCTATGGGTTACGAGCAGTACTTC.

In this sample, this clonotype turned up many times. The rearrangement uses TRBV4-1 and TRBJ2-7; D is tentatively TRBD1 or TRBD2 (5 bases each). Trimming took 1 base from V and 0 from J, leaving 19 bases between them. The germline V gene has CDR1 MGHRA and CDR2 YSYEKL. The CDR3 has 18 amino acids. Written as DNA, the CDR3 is TGCGCCAGCAGCCAAGGGGACCTAGTGGGTCGGTCCTCCTACGAGCAGTACTTC. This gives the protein CASSQGDLVGRSSYEQYF.

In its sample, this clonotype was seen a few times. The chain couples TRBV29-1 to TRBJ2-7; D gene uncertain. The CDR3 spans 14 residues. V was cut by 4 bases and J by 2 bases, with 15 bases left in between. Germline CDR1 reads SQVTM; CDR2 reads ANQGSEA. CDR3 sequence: CSVVGFNGAYEQYF. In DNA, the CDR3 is TGCAGCGTTGTGGGTTTTAACGGTGCCTACGAGCAGTACTTC.

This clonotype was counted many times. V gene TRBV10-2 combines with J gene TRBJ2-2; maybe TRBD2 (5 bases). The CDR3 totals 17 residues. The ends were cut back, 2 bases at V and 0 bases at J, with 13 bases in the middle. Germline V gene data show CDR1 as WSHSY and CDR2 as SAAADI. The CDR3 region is CASSERFSAANTGELFF. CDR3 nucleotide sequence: TGCGCCAGCAGTGAGAGGTTTTCAGCGGCGAACACCGGGGAGCTGTTTTTT.

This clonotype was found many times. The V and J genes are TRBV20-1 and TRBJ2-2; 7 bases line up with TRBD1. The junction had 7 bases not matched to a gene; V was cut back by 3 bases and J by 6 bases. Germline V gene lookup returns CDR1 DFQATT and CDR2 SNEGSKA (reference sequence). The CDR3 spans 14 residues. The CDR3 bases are TGCAGTGCTAGGCTAAAAACAGGGGCCGGGGAGCTGTTTTTT. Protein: CSARLKTGAGELFF.

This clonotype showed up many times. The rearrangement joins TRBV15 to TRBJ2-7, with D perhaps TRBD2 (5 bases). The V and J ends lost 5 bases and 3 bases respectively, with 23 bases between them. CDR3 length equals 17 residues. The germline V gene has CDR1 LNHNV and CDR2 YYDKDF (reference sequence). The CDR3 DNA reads TGTGCCACCAGCGGACGGCGCGCAGGAGGTTTGTACTACGAGCAGTACTTC. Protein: CATSGRRAGGLYYEQYF.

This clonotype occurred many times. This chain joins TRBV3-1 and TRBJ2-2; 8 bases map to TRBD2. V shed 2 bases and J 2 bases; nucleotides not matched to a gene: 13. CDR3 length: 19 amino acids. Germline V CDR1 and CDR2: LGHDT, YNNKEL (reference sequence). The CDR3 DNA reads TGTGCCAGCAGCCAAAATTATGGGCGGGAGGAACGAAACACCGGGGAGCTGTTTTTT. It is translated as CASSQNYGREERNTGELFF.

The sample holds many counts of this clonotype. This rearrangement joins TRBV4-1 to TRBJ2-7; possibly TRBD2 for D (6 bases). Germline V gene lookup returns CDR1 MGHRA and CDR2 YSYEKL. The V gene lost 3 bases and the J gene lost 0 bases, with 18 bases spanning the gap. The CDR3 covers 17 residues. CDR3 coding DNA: TGCGCCAGCAGCCAGAGGTGGACGGGGGATACCTCCTACGAGCAGTACTTC. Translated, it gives CASSQRWTGDTSYEQYF.

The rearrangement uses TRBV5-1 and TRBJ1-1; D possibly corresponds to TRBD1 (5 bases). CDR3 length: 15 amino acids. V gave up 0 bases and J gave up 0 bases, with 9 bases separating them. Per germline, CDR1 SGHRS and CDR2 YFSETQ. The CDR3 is CASSLVGDLNTEAFF. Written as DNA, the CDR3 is TGCGCCAGCAGCTTGGTTGGGGACTTGAACACTGAAGCTTTCTTT.